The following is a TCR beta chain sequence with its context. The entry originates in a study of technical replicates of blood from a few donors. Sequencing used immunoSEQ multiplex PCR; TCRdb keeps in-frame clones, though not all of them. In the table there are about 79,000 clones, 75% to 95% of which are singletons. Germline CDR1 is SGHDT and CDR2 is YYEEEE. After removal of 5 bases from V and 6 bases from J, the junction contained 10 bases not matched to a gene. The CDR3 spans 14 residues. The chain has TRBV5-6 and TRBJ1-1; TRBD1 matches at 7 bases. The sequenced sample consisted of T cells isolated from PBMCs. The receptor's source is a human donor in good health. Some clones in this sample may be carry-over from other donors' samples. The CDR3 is CASRPFNRGAEAFF. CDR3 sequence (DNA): TGTGCCAGCAGGCCTTTTAACAGGGGCGCTGAAGCTTTCTTT.